Below are 20 T cell receptor beta chains sequenced from a single sample in a study of neoadjuvant nivolumab and ipilimumab in lung cancer. TCRdb's copy holds only in-frame clones and misses some; the assay was immunoSEQ multiplex PCR. Of 1,000 to 1,200 clones listed, roughly 80% are singletons. The sample was adjacent normal lung tissue, taken after neoadjuvant nivolumab, alone or with ipilimumab, at or shortly before surgery. These TCRs come from an adult with non-small cell lung cancer.

The rearrangement links TRBV28 to TRBJ2-7; D call uncertain. The V end lost 5 bases, the J end lost 2 bases, and 16 bases lay between the germline ends. Germline V gene sequence: CDR1 MDHEN, CDR2 SYDVKM. The CDR3 runs to 15 residues. The CDR3 reads CASSPLFGTAYEQYF. The CDR3 DNA follows: TGTGCCAGCAGTCCTCTCTTTGGCACAGCCTACGAGCAGTACTTC.

The gene calls are TRBV9 and TRBJ2-3, with D tentatively TRBD1 or TRBD2 (5 bases each). Germline V gives CDR1 SGDLS, CDR2 YYNGEE. This CDR3 is 15 amino acids long. V lost 0 bases and J 5 bases, leaving 13 bases between the germline ends. CDR3 DNA: TGTGCCAGCAGCGTAGTGAGGGGCGAGGTAGATACGCAGTATTTT. Translation: CASSVVRGEVDTQYF.

V gene TRBV5-1 combines with J gene TRBJ1-1, with 8 bases aligning to TRBD1. The V gene's germline CDR1 is SGHRS and CDR2 YFSETQ. The V segment lost 0 bases and the J segment 10 bases; nucleotides outside the gene matches: 8. CDR3 length equals 14 residues. The CDR3 reads CASSLEIGQGTAFF. The CDR3 nucleotides read TGCGCCAGCAGCTTGGAGATAGGACAGGGTACAGCTTTCTTT.

The chain joins TRBV5-1 to TRBJ1-5; D not certain. The ends were cut back, 4 bases at V and 6 bases at J, with 20 bases in the middle. CDR1 SGHRS and CDR2 YFSETQ come from the germline V gene. This CDR3 has 16 amino acids. CDR3: CASSLDGPPGSQPQHF. Here the CDR3 DNA reads TGCGCCAGCAGCCTGGATGGACCGCCCGGCAGTCAGCCCCAGCATTTT.

This chain connects TRBV5-6 to TRBJ1-2; TRBD1 aligns across 10 bases. Trimming cost V 3 bases and J 3 bases; bases outside gene matches: 5. CDR3 length equals 15 residues. CDR1 SGHDT and CDR2 YYEEEE come from the germline V gene. CDR3: CASSSGTGVDYGYTF. The CDR3 region has the DNA TGTGCCAGCAGCTCAGGGACAGGGGTCGACTATGGCTACACCTTC.

CDR3 in amino acids: CASRAGTDYSPLHF. DNA of the CDR3: TGTGCCAGCAGGGCAGGCACCGATTATTCACCCCTCCACTTT. The chain has TRBV6-5 and TRBJ1-6; D is unclear. The CDR3 extends over 14 amino acids. CDR1 and CDR2 (germline): MNHEY, SVGAGI. The germline V and J ends were trimmed by 6 bases and 8 bases, with 14 bases remaining between them.

The J gene is TRBJ2-7, the V gene TRBV10-1; 9 bases are shared with TRBD1. There are 17 residues in the CDR3. J lost 0 bases, V lost 9 bases, and 15 bases had no gene match. The germline gives CDR1 WNHNN, CDR2 SYGVQD (reference sequence). CDR3 amino acids: CARRDRDPCYASYEQYF. CDR3 DNA: TGCGCCAGGCGGGACAGGGACCCCTGCTATGCCTCCTACGAGCAGTACTTC.

The chain carries TRBV7-9 and TRBJ1-1; 7 bases agree with TRBD1. V dropped 4 bases and J dropped 2; count of bases not matched to a gene: 13. Germline V lookup: CDR1 SEHNR, CDR2 FQNEAQ (reference sequence). There are 17 residues in the CDR3. The CDR3 sequence is CASSSNTGTAVNTEAFF. In DNA form, the CDR3 reads TGTGCCAGCAGCTCCAACACCGGGACAGCTGTAAACACTGAAGCTTTCTTT. Full variable domain (remainder filled in from reference TRBV7-9 and TRBJ1-1): DTGVSQNPRHKITKRGQNVTFRCDPISEHNRLYWYRQTLGQGPEFLTYFQNEAQLEKSRLLSDRFSAERPKGSFSTLEIQRTEQGDSAMYLCASSSNTGTAVNTEAFFGQGTRLTVV.

The J gene is TRBJ1-1, the V gene TRBV7-2; D uncertain. Germline loops: CDR1 SGHTA, CDR2 FQGNSA. Trimming removed 5 bases from V and 0 bases from J, with 10 bases in between. CDR3 size: 14 residues. The CDR3 sequence is CASSPHTMNTEAFF. The CDR3, as DNA: TGTGCCAGCAGCCCCCACACCATGAACACTGAAGCTTTCTTT. Together with reference TRBV7-2 and TRBJ1-1, the CDR3 gives the full variable domain: GAGVSQSPSNKVTEKGKDVELRCDPISGHTALYWYRQSLGQGLEFLIYFQGNSAPDKSGLPSDRFSAERTGGSVSTLTIQRTQQEDSAVYLCASSPHTMNTEAFFGQGTRLTVV.

This clone was found once. J is TRBJ1-3 and V is TRBV2, with D possibly matching TRBD1 (6 bases). Germline CDR1 reads SNHLY; CDR2 reads FYNNEI. The CDR3 sequence is 14 residues long. The CDR3: CASGPGANGNTIYF. The DNA of the CDR3 is TGTGCAAGCGGGCCGGGGGCTAATGGAAACACCATATATTTT.

The chain joins TRBV10-1 to TRBJ1-2; D uncertain. The CDR3 has 14 amino acids. V lost 5 bases to trimming and J lost 4 bases, with 14 bases between them. The V gene's germline CDR1 is WNHNN and CDR2 SYGVQD (reference sequence). The CDR3: CASSPSRKTYGYTF. The CDR3 bases are TGCGCCAGCAGTCCATCGCGAAAGACCTATGGCTACACCTTC.

The rearrangement uses TRBV30 and TRBJ2-1; D not resolved. The CDR3 is 13 amino acids. The V gene's germline CDR1 is GTSNPN and CDR2 SVGIG (reference sequence). Trimming took 5 bases from V and 0 from J, leaving 8 bases between them. This CDR3 reads CAWASSSYNEQFF. The CDR3, as DNA: TGTGCCTGGGCTTCCAGCTCCTACAATGAGCAGTTCTTC.

This chain links TRBV6-5 with TRBJ1-5, with 7 positions matching TRBD1. The germline gives CDR1 MNHEY, CDR2 SVGAGI. V shed 6 bases, J shed 4 bases, and the junction held 6 bases outside the gene matches. This CDR3 spans 14 amino acids. The chain's CDR3 is CASRRTGRNQPQHF. The DNA of the CDR3 is TGTGCCAGCAGACGGACAGGCCGGAATCAGCCCCAGCATTTT.

In DNA, the CDR3 is TGTGCCAGCAGTTTCCTTTTTGGCTATGGCTACACCTTC. This sequence encodes CASSFLFGYGYTF. The chain is built from TRBV27 and TRBJ1-2; D is unclear. The CDR3 contains 13 residues. Germline V gene lookup returns CDR1 MNHEY and CDR2 SMNVEV (reference sequence). Trimming shortened V by 3 bases and J by 4 bases, and 9 bases separated the two germline ends.

The chain combines TRBV5-1 with TRBJ2-1; the D gene is possibly TRBD2 (6 bases). V was clipped by 4 bases and J by 5 bases, with 19 bases between them. This CDR3 is 16 amino acids long. CDR1 is SGHRS and CDR2 is YFSETQ in the germline V gene. This CDR3 is CASSGRIGVGDNEQFF. The CDR3 bases are TGCGCCAGCAGCGGGAGGATAGGTGTGGGGGACAATGAGCAGTTCTTC.

J is TRBJ2-3 and V is TRBV5-5; 7 nucleotides match TRBD2. This CDR3 has 17 amino acids. The V and J ends lost 5 bases and 0 bases, in that order; junction bases with no gene match: 12. The germline V gene encodes CDR1 SGHKS and CDR2 YYEKEE (reference sequence). CDR3 in DNA: TGTGCCAGCAGTTTTGGACTAGAACGATTTAGCACAGATACGCAGTATTTT. Protein product: CASSFGLERFSTDTQYF.

This sequence joins TRBV7-8 and TRBJ1-3; D unclear. The V end was cut by 4 bases, the J end by 0 bases, with 13 bases between. Germline V gene lookup returns CDR1 SGHVS and CDR2 FQNEAQ. The CDR3 has 16 amino acids. This CDR3 is CASSSLPMPSGNTIYF. The DNA of the CDR3 is TGTGCCAGCAGCTCCCTCCCCATGCCCTCTGGAAACACCATATATTTT.

In this sample, this clone turned up once. The chain combines TRBV5-1 with TRBJ1-5; TRBD1 might be the D (6 bases). The CDR3 length is 15 residues. The ends were cut back, 0 bases at V and 2 bases at J, with 9 bases in the middle. CDR1 and CDR2 from the germline V gene are SGHRS and YFSETQ. The CDR3 is CASSLAGEGNQPQHF. In DNA form, the CDR3 reads TGCGCCAGCAGCTTGGCAGGGGAGGGCAATCAGCCCCAGCATTTT. The full variable domain, rest sourced from reference TRBV5-1 and TRBJ1-5, is KAGVTQTPRYLIKTRGQQVTLSCSPISGHRSVSWYQQTPGQGLQFLFEYFSETQRNKGNFPGRFSGRQFSNSRSEMNVSTLELGDSALYLCASSLAGEGNQPQHFGDGTRLSIL.

The V gene is TRBV7-3, the J gene TRBJ1-2; D possibly corresponds to TRBD1 (6 bases). The V gene lost 4 bases and the J gene lost 5 bases, with 11 bases spanning the gap. The V gene's germline CDR1 is SGHTA and CDR2 FQGTGA. This CDR3 spans 13 amino acids. This chain's CDR3 is CASSSGQPYGYTF. The CDR3 bases are TGTGCCAGCAGCTCAGGACAGCCTTATGGCTACACCTTC.

The rearrangement links TRBV4-2 to TRBJ2-6; 8 bases fit TRBD1. V was pared by 0 bases and J by 3 bases, with 10 bases of the junction left unmatched. There are 19 residues in the CDR3. Germline V gene lookup returns CDR1 LGHNA and CDR2 YNFKEQ. CDR3 DNA sequence: TGTGCCAGCAGCCAAGAAATTAGGTCAGGGGGCGATGGGGCCAACGTCCTGACTTTC. It translates to CASSQEIRSGGDGANVLTF.